This TCR beta chain was captured by sequencing in a study of graft-versus-host responses after intestinal transplantation. Study in general: Tacrolimus and steroids were given for 2 to 3 years to all recipients after anti-thymocyte globulin induction.

Profiled with immunoSEQ multiplex PCR; TCRdb holds only in-frame clones, not every one. The sample consists of 98,000 or so clones, approximately 84% of them appearing once. The germline V and J ends were trimmed by 6 bases and 2 bases, with 13 bases remaining between them. CDR3 length equals 15 residues. Germline values: CDR1 ENHRY, CDR2 SYGVKD. As regards this clone: Its antigen is unidentified.

The sequence came from a human donor who received an intestinal transplant. Sequencing used unstimulated CD4+ T cells sorted from spleen or lymph node cells, obtained before intestinal transplant. The chain employs TRBV10-3 and TRBJ2-2; D is uncertain. Here the CDR3 reads CAISNPDPNTGELFF. The CDR3 nucleotides are TGTGCCATCAGCAACCCCGACCCTAACACCGGGGAGCTGTTTTTT.